This passage covers 5 T cell receptor beta chains from one sample sequenced in a study of vaccination and CD4 T cells after COVID-19. Treatment: approximately 10-day PBMC culture with coronavirus spike peptide pools or control peptides (ViraFEST assay). Prior to the COVID-19 pandemic (2011-2018), the unexposed donor's CD4+ T cells were collected. The Oncomine TCR Beta short-read assay was what sequenced the DNA obtained from cultured CD4+ T cells. TCRdb independently ran MiXCR on the PCR reads; one entry per CDR3 protein. The table shows more than 8,500 distinct CDR3 sequences, with approximately 57% occurring only once. What these receptors recognize is not known. Sequenced material: CD4+ T cells from blood, cultured in vitro. All receptors come from a human donor in good health.

The rearrangement links TRBV5-1 to TRBJ2-6; TRBD1 aligns across 8 bases. The trim removed 7 bases at V and 1 base at J, leaving 1 base unmatched. Looked up from germline, CDR1 is SGHRS and CDR2 is YFSETQ. This CDR3 comprises 14 residues. The CDR3 DNA is TGCGCCAGCCAGGGGGCGTCTGGGGCCAACGTCCTGACTTTC. Translating it yields CASQGASGANVLTF.

The chain combines TRBV6-2 or TRBV6-3 with TRBJ1-1; D remains ambiguous. Trimming cost V 7 bases and J 0 bases, with 18 bases left between them. The V gene's germline CDR1 is MNHEY and CDR2 SVGEGT. The CDR3 is 16 amino acids. CDR3 coding DNA: TGTGCCAGCACCCGATATCCTTTAGGGTTGAACACTGAAGCTTTCTTT. Residues: CASTRYPLGLNTEAFF.

This chain connects TRBV6-2 or TRBV6-3 to TRBJ2-2, with 11 bases matching TRBD2. Germline-derived CDR1 and CDR2 are MNHEY and SVGEGT. This CDR3 is built from 16 residues. The V segment lost 2 bases and the J segment 5 bases; nucleotides outside the gene matches: 4. This CDR3 is CASSYATSGVTGELFF. CDR3 in DNA: TGTGCCAGCAGTTACGCGACTAGCGGGGTGACCGGGGAGCTGTTTTTT.

The chain joins TRBV28 to TRBJ1-2; TRBD1 aligns across 9 bases. V shed 9 bases, J shed 7 bases, and the junction held 6 bases outside the gene matches. The germline V gene has CDR1 MDHEN and CDR2 SYDVKM. The CDR3 is made up of 12 amino acids. The chain's CDR3 is CASLGTGSGYTF. CDR3 DNA: TGTGCCAGTCTTGGGACAGGGAGTGGCTACACCTTC.

The table lists this clonotype with a few counts. The chain recombines TRBV6-5 with TRBJ2-4; no definite D call. CDR1 and CDR2 from the germline V gene are MNHEY and SVGAGI. Trimming stripped 4 bases from V and 5 bases from J, with 12 bases between. The CDR3 loop spans 14 amino acids. The CDR3 DNA reads as TGTGCCAGCAGTTGGAACCACCAACAAAACATTCAGTACTTC. Its protein is CASSWNHQQNIQYF.